The 12 T cell receptor beta chains below were found in one sample sequenced in a study of vaccination effects on CD4 cells after COVID-19. This table comes from immunoSEQ multiplex PCR, and its TCRdb copy is limited to in-frame clones, with some not included. The repertoire holds over 45,000 clones, with around 67% as singletons. A roughly ten-day culture period preceded the isolation of CD4+ T cells. Antigens for these TCRs are unknown. The sample consisted of CD4+ T cells from PBMCs cultured without peptide, taken before COVID-19 vaccination. These receptors originate from a human donor who received a COVID-19 vaccine.

CDR3 sequence (DNA): TGTGCCAGCAGCCAGGGACAGGGGGAAGCTTTCTTT. It translates to CASSQGQGEAFF. The chain combines TRBV3-1 (or the pseudogene TRBV3-2) with TRBJ1-1, with 10 bases that match TRBD1. Germline loops: CDR1 LGHDT, CDR2 YNNKEL (reference sequence). V was clipped by 3 bases and J by 8 bases; unmatched bases: 0. CDR3 length equals 12 residues.

The V and J genes are TRBV2 and TRBJ2-7; D gene unclear. The length of the CDR3 is 15 residues. The ends were cut back, 0 bases at V and 0 bases at J, with 9 bases in the middle. Germline lookup yields CDR1 SNHLY and CDR2 FYNNEI. The CDR3 loop reads CASSEAGLTSYEQYF. The CDR3 DNA reads TGTGCCAGCAGTGAAGCTGGTTTAACCTCCTACGAGCAGTACTTC.

The chain employs TRBV28 and TRBJ1-5; TRBD1 matches 9 bases. The CDR3 has 22 residues. CDR1 is MDHEN and CDR2 is SYDVKM in the germline V gene. V was pared by 2 bases and J by 0 bases, with 20 bases of the junction left unmatched. The CDR3 region is CASSLGSWTSDRGEDSNQPQHF. The DNA for the CDR3 is TGTGCCAGCAGTTTAGGTTCCTGGACTTCTGACAGGGGGGAGGATAGCAATCAGCCCCAGCATTTT.

The chain joins TRBV28 to TRBJ1-1, with D possibly being TRBD1 (5 bases). V was shortened by 3 bases and J by 0 bases, with 23 bases between the two germline ends. The CDR3 contains 19 residues. Germline V gene data show CDR1 as MDHEN and CDR2 as SYDVKM. The CDR3, as DNA: TGTGCCAGCAGTTTTGACCCCCTCAGGGAGGTGGTAATGAACACTGAAGCTTTCTTT. It is translated as CASSFDPLREVVMNTEAFF.

This clone showed up just a few times. The CDR3 is CARPSMYNEQFF. The DNA of the CDR3 is TGTGCCAGGCCGAGTATGTACAATGAGCAGTTCTTC. This rearrangement joins TRBV7-8 to TRBJ2-1; no firm D call. V was shortened by 9 bases and J by 4 bases, with 10 bases between the two germline ends. Germline CDR1 and CDR2: SGHVS and FQNEAQ. The length of the CDR3 is 12 residues.

This clone occurred a few times. The chain combines TRBV7-9 with TRBJ1-1; D is undetermined. The ends were cut back, 4 bases at V and 5 bases at J, with 11 bases in the middle. This CDR3 region has 13 residues. In germline, CDR1 is SEHNR, CDR2 FQNEAQ (reference sequence). DNA of the CDR3: TGTGCCAGCAGCTCCACCCCTCGGACTGAAGCTTTCTTT. It yields the protein CASSSTPRTEAFF.

The chain employs TRBV6-4 and TRBJ1-1; D perhaps matches TRBD1 (6 bases). Per germline, CDR1 MRHNA and CDR2 SNTAGT. With 6 bases removed from V and 2 bases from J, the gap between germline ends came to 16 bases. The CDR3 spans 15 residues. CDR3: CASRYPRDINTEAFF. CDR3 in DNA: TGTGCCAGCAGGTACCCCCGGGACATCAACACTGAAGCTTTCTTT.

The chain recombines TRBV5-1 with TRBJ2-3, with TRBD1 as a possible D gene (7 bases). The CDR3 consists of 18 residues. V shed 3 bases and J shed 2 bases, with 22 bases lying between them. Germline lookup yields CDR1 SGHRS and CDR2 YFSETQ. The CDR3 is CASSYGRLTGKITDTQYF. The CDR3 nucleotides are TGCGCCAGCAGCTACGGGAGACTGACAGGGAAAATCACAGATACGCAGTATTTT.

The chain links TRBV10-1 to TRBJ1-4; the D is unclear. From germline, CDR1 is WNHNN and CDR2 SYGVQD (reference sequence). The CDR3 runs 10 residues. With 10 bases removed from V and 3 bases from J, the gap between germline ends came to 3 bases. The CDR3 region has the DNA TGCGCCAACTCTAATGAAAAACTGTTTTTT. This codes for CANSNEKLFF.

V is TRBV2 and J is TRBJ1-2, with TRBD1 identical over 7 bases. V lost 5 bases, J lost 7 bases, and 7 bases stayed unmatched. Germline CDR1 and CDR2: SNHLY and FYNNEI. The CDR3 is 13 amino acids. The CDR3 protein is CASSLRSGGGYTF. As DNA, the CDR3 is TGTGCCAGCAGTTTGAGGTCAGGGGGTGGCTACACCTTC.

The chain is built from TRBV3-1 (or the pseudogene TRBV3-2) and TRBJ1-1; TRBD1 agrees at 7 bases. The V and J ends lost 4 bases and 3 bases, in that order; junction bases with no gene match: 2. Germline values: CDR1 LGHDT, CDR2 YNNKEL (reference sequence). The CDR3 length is 13 residues. The CDR3 DNA follows: TGTGCCAGCAGCCGACAGGGAGACACTGAAGCTTTCTTT. The encoded protein is CASSRQGDTEAFF.

The chain links TRBV10-3 to TRBJ1-2; TRBD1 aligns across 12 bases. In germline, CDR1 is ENHRY, CDR2 SYGVKD. The CDR3 sequence is 16 residues long. The trim removed 5 bases at V and 7 bases at J, leaving 11 bases unmatched. The CDR3 region is CAISINPGQGAGGYTF. For the CDR3, the DNA is TGTGCCATCAGTATAAATCCGGGACAGGGGGCGGGTGGCTACACCTTC.